Sequencing of this TCR beta chain was carried out in a study of T cells and Merkel cell carcinoma outcomes. Profiling relied on immunoSEQ multiplex PCR, and the TCRdb table lists in-frame clones only, not all of them. Of about 15,000 clones detected, over 70% appear once; the ten largest clones hold roughly 8.7%. The CDR3 length is 16 residues. CDR1 and CDR2 (germline): MGHDK, SYGVNS. Trimming removed 4 bases from V and 1 base from J, with 16 bases in between. This clonotype originated in a human donor with Merkel cell carcinoma. The V and J genes are TRBV25-1 and TRBJ2-5, with D perhaps matching TRBD2 (7 bases). Sequencing input: tumor tissue from Merkel cell carcinoma. The CDR3 is CASSGGSGTIQETQYF. The DNA for the CDR3 is TGTGCCAGCAGTGGAGGGAGCGGGACAATCCAAGAGACCCAGTACTTC.